This is a list of T cell receptor beta chains from one sample in a study of identical twins. TCRdb reprocessed the 5' RACE reads via MiXCR and lists one record per CDR3 protein. The table includes about 470,000 distinct CDR3 sequences, 24% detected once. These same data were also listed under a study on T cells expressing NK-cell markers.

Material: CD4+ T cells sorted from blood. Receptor source: a young woman in good health. The CDR3 runs from the conserved cysteine through the conserved F or W. The D gene is left open where the match is weak. Clone size is given for some rows only: seen once, a few or many times, or a class if the clone is expanded.

>NA|NA|TRBV7-9|TRBJ1-2
CASSFKTSGYTF
TGTGCCAGCAGCTTCAAGACATCTGGCTACACCTTC
>few|NA|TRBV20-1|TRBJ2-1
CSARQLLYNEQFF
TGCAGTGCTAGACAGCTCTTATACAATGAGCAGTTCTTC
>few|TRBD2|TRBV5-1|TRBJ2-5
CASSLTSGESETQYF
TGCGCCAGCAGCTTAACTAGCGGGGAGTCGGAGACCCAGTACTTC
>few|TRBD1|TRBV20-1|TRBJ1-6
CSAKEGTVNSPLHF
TGCAGTGCTAAAGAGGGGACAGTTAATTCACCCCTCCACTTT
>NA|TRBD1|TRBV20-1|TRBJ2-1
CSAREVHRGSTPNEQFF
TGCAGTGCTAGAGAGGTTCACAGGGGATCCACCCCTAATGAGCAGTTCTTC
>medium-sized|TRBD1|TRBV20-1|TRBJ2-3
CILQGRGTDTQYF
TGCATTTTACAGGGGCGCGGCACAGATACGCAGTATTTT
>few|NA|TRBV20-1|TRBJ2-3
CSARALLDTQYF
TGCAGTGCCAGGGCCCTCCTGGATACGCAGTATTTT
>few|NA|TRBV5-1|TRBJ1-3
CASSQGFRSGNTIYF
TGCGCCAGCAGCCAAGGGTTTCGCTCTGGAAACACCATATATTTT
>NA|TRBD2|TRBV5-6|TRBJ2-7
CASSPGLAALVYF
TGTGCCAGCAGCCCGGGACTAGCCGCTTTGGTGTACTTC
>NA|NA|TRBV5-1|TRBJ1-1
CASSLTRPDTEAFF
TGCGCCAGCAGCCTGACCCGACCCGACACTGAAGCTTTCTTT
>few|NA|TRBV7-2|TRBJ2-1
CASSFPGGYEQFF
TGTGCCAGCAGCTTCCCCGGGGGATATGAGCAGTTCTTC
>NA|NA|TRBV7-3|TRBJ2-7
CASSGSKIGPYF
TGTGCCAGCAGCGGATCGAAGATAGGACCGTACTTC
>few|TRBD1|TRBV12-3/TRBV12-4|TRBJ2-7
CASRRTGTGHYEQYF
TGTGCCAGCAGAAGAACCGGGACAGGGCATTACGAGCAGTACTTC
>few|NA|TRBV15|TRBJ2-7
CATSKDSYSYEQYF
TGTGCCACCAGCAAGGACAGTTACTCCTACGAGCAGTACTTC
>NA|NA|TRBV12-3/TRBV12-4|TRBJ1-2
CASSFRPSGYTF
TGTGCCAGCAGTTTCCGGCCTTCGGGCTACACCTTC
>NA|NA|TRBV7-6|TRBJ2-2
CASSLQAAGELFF
TGTGCCAGCAGCTTACAAGCCGCCGGGGAGCTGTTTTTT
>few|NA|TRBV2|TRBJ2-5
CASKGTWETQYF
TGTGCCAGCAAGGGGACCTGGGAGACCCAGTACTTC
>few|NA|TRBV7-2|TRBJ2-4
CASSFSADIQYF
TGTGCCAGCAGCTTTTCAGCCGACATTCAGTACTTC
>many|NA|TRBV12-3/TRBV12-4|TRBJ1-2
CASSLAKGPNYGYTF
TGTGCCAGCAGTTTAGCGAAGGGCCCTAACTATGGCTACACCTTC
>NA|TRBD1|TRBV5-6|TRBJ1-2
CASSSGQDYGYTF
TGTGCCAGCAGCTCCGGACAGGACTATGGCTACACCTTC
>NA|NA|TRBV29-1|TRBJ2-1
CSGGSTAEQFF
TGCAGCGGGGGGTCTACGGCGGAGCAGTTCTTC
>NA|TRBD2|TRBV7-9|TRBJ2-3
CASSKAGGGDTQYF
TGTGCCAGCAGTAAGGCGGGAGGCGGAGATACGCAGTATTTT
>few|NA|TRBV7-8|TRBJ2-7
CASSFLGGSYEQYF
TGTGCCAGCAGCTTTTTAGGGGGGTCCTACGAGCAGTACTTC
>many|NA|TRBV6-5|TRBJ2-7
CASSYSRGSYEQYF
TGTGCCAGCAGTTACTCCCGGGGCTCCTACGAGCAGTACTTC
>NA|NA|TRBV5-1|TRBJ2-7
CASSLGGPAGQQYF
TGCGCCAGCAGCTTGGGAGGGCCAGCGGGACAACAGTACTTC
>many|TRBD2|TRBV20-1|TRBJ2-2
CSASGSGGTGELFF
TGCAGTGCTAGTGGTAGCGGGGGAACCGGGGAGCTGTTTTTT
>once|NA|TRBV12-3/TRBV12-4|TRBJ1-2
CASSSGSQDYGYTF
TGTGCCAGCAGTTCCGGATCTCAGGACTATGGCTACACCTTC
>NA|TRBD2|TRBV20-1|TRBJ2-7
CSASRTSDYEQYF
TGCAGTGCTAGCAGGACTAGCGACTACGAGCAGTACTTC